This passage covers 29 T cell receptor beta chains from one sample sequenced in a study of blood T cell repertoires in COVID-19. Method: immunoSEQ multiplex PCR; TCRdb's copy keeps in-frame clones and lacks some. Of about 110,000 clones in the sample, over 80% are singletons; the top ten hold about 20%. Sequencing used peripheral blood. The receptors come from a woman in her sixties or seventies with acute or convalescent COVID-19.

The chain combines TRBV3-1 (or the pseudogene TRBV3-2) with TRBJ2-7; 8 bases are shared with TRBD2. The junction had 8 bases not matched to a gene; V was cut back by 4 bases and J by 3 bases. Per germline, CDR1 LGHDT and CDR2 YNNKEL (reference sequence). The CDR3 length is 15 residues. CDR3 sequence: CASSLNLAGDYEQYF. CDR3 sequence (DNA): TGTGCCAGCAGCCTAAATCTAGCGGGTGACTACGAGCAGTACTTC.

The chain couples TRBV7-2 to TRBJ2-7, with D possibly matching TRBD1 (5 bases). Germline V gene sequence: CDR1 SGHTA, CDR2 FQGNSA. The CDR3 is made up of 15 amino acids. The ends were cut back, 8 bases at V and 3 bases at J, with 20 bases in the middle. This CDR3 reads CASGAGPLEYYEQYF. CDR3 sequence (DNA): TGTGCCAGCGGAGCAGGGCCCCTCGAGTACTACGAGCAGTACTTC.

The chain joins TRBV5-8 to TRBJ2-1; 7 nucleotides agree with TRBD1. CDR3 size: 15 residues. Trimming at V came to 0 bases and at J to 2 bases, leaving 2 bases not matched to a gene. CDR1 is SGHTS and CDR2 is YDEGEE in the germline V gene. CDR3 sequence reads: CASSLGQGTYNEQFF. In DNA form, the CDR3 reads TGTGCCAGCAGCTTGGGACAGGGAACCTACAATGAGCAGTTCTTC.

The CDR3 DNA sequence: TGTGCCAGCCTTGCTGGGACCGCGGGATATGAAGCTTTCTTT. Its protein product is CASLAGTAGYEAFF. The V and J genes are TRBV5-4 and TRBJ1-1; possible D gene TRBD1, 5 bases. The CDR3 covers 14 residues. Germline loops: CDR1 SGHNT, CDR2 YYREEE (reference sequence). Between the trimmed V and J ends, which lost 7 bases and 7 bases, there was a span of 20 bases.

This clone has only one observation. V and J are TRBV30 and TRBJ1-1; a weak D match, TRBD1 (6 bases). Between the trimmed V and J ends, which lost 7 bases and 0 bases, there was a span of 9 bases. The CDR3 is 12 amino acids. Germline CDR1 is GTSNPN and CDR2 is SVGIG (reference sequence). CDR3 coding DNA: TGTGCCTCGGACAGTATGAACACTGAAGCTTTCTTT. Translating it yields CASDSMNTEAFF.

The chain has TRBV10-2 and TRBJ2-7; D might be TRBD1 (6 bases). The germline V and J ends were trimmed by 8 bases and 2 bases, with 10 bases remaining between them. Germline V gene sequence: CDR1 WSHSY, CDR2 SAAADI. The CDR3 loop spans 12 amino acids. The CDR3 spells CASGKGAYEQYF. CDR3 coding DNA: TGCGCCAGCGGGAAGGGGGCCTACGAGCAGTACTTC.

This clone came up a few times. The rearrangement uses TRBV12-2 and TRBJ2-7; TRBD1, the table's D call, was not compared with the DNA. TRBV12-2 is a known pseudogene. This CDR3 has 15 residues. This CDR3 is CASRHPDNPSYEQYF. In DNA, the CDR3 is TGTGCAAGTCGCCACCCAGATAATCCATCCTACGAGCAGTACTTC.

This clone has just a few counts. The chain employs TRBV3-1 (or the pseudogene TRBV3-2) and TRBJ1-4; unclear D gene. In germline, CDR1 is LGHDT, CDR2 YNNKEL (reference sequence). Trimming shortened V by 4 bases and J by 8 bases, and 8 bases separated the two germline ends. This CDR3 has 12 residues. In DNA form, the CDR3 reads TGTGCCAGCAGCCTTCGTGAGGAAAAACTGTTTTTT. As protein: CASSLREEKLFF.

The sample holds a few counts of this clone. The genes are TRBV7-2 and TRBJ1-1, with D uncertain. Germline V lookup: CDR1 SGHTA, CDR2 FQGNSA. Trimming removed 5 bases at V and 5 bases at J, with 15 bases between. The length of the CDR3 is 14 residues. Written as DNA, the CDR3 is TGTGCCAGCAGCCGCCCGGAGGGTTTTACTGAAGCTTTCTTT. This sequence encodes CASSRPEGFTEAFF.

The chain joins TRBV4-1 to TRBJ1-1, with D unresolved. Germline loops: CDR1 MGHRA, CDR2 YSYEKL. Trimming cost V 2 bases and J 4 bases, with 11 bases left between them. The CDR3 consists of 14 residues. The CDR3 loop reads CASSQSIGGTEAFF. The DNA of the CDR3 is TGCGCCAGCAGCCAAAGTATAGGAGGCACTGAAGCTTTCTTT.

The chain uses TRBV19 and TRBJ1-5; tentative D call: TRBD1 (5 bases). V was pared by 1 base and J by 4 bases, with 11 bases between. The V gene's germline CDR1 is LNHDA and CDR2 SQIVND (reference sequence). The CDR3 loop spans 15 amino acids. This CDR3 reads CASSIAPDSNQPQHF. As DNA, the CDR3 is TGTGCCAGTAGTATAGCCCCCGACAGTAATCAGCCCCAGCATTTT.

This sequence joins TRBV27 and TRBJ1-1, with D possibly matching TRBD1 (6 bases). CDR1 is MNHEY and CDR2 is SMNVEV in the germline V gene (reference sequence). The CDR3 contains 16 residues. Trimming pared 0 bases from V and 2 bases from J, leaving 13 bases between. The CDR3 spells CASSLSRGRGNTEAFF. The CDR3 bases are TGTGCCAGCAGTTTATCGAGGGGGAGGGGCAACACTGAAGCTTTCTTT.

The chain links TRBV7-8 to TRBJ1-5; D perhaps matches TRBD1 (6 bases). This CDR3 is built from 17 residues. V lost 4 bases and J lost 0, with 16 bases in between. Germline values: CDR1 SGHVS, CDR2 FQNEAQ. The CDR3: CASSWGGQGSSNQPQHF. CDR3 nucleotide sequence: TGTGCCAGCAGCTGGGGGGGGCAGGGGAGTAGCAATCAGCCCCAGCATTTT.

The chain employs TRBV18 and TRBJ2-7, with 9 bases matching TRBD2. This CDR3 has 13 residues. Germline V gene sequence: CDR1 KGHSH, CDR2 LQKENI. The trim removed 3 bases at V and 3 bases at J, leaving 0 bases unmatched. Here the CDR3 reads CASSPSGSYEQYF. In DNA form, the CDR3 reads TGTGCCAGCTCACCTAGCGGGAGCTACGAGCAGTACTTC.

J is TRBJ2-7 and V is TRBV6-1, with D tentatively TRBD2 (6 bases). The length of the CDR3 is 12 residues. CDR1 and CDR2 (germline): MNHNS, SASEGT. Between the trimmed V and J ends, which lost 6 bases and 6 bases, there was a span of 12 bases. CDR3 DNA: TGTGCCAGCAGGGAGGGGCCAAGCGAGCAGTACTTC. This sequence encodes CASREGPSEQYF.

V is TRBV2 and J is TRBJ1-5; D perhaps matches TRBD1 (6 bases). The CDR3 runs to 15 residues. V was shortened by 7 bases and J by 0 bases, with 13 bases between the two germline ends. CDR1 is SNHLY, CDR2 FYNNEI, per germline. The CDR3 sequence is CASNGRGSSNQPQHF. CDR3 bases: TGTGCCAGCAACGGCAGGGGAAGTAGCAATCAGCCCCAGCATTTT.

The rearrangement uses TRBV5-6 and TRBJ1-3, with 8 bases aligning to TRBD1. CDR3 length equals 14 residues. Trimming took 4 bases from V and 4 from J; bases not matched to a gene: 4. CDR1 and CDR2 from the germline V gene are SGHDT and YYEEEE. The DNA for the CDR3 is TGTGCCAGCAGCCTCGGGACAGGCGGAAACACCATATATTTT. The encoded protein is CASSLGTGGNTIYF.

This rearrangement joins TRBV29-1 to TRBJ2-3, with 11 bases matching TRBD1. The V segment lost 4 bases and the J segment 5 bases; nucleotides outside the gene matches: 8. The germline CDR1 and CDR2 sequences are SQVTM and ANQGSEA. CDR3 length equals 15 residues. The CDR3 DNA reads TGCAGCGTTGTAAGGACAGGGGGCGATTTAGATACGCAGTATTTT. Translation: CSVVRTGGDLDTQYF.

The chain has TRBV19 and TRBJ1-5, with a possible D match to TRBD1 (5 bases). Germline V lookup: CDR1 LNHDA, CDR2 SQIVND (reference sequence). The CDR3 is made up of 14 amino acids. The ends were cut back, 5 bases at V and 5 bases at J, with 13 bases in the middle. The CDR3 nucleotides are TGTGCCAGTAGTCCCAGGGAAGTGGATCAGCCCCAGCATTTT. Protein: CASSPREVDQPQHF.

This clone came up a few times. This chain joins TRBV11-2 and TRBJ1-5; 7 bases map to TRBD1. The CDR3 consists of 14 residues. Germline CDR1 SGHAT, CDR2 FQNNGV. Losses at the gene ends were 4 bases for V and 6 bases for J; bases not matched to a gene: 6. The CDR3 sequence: CASSYDRVGQPQHF. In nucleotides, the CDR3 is TGTGCCAGCAGCTACGACAGGGTGGGTCAGCCCCAGCATTTT.

The CDR3: CASSITGEADTQYF. The CDR3 coding sequence is TGTGCCAGCAGTATCACAGGGGAGGCAGATACGCAGTATTTT. The rearrangement uses TRBV27 and TRBJ2-3; D is possibly TRBD1 (7 bases). Germline loops: CDR1 MNHEY, CDR2 SMNVEV (reference sequence). The V gene lost 5 bases and the J gene lost 4 bases, with 13 bases spanning the gap. The CDR3 has 14 residues.

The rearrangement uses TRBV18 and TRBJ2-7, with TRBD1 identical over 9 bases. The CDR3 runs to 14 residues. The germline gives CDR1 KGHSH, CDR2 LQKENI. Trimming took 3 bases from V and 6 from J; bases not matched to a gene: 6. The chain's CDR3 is CASSPERTGVEQYF. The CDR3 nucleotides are TGTGCCAGCTCACCGGAGAGGACAGGGGTCGAGCAGTACTTC.

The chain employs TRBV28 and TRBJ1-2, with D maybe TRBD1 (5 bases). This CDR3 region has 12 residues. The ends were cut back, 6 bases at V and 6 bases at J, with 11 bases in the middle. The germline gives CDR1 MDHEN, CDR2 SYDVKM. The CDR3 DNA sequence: TGTGCCAGCAGCACGGGGGTGGATGGCTACACCTTC. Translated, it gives CASSTGVDGYTF.

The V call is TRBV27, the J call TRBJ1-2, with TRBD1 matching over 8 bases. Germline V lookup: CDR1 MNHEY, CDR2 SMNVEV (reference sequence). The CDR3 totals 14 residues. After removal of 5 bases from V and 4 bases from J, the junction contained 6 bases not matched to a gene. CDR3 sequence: CASSPGQGRYGYTF. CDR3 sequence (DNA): TGTGCCAGCAGTCCTGGACAGGGTCGCTATGGCTACACCTTC.

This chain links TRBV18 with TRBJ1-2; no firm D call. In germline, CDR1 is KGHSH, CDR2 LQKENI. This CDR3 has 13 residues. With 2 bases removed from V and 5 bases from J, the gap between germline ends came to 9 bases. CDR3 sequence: CASSPGARYGYTF. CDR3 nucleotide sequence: TGTGCCAGCTCACCAGGAGCCCGGTATGGCTACACCTTC.

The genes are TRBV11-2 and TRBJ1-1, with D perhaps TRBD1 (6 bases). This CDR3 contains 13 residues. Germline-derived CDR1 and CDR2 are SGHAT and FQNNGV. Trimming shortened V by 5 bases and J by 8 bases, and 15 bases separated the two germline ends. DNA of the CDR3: TGTGCCAGCAGCATGGGACGGACAGTGGAAGCTTTCTTT. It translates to CASSMGRTVEAFF.

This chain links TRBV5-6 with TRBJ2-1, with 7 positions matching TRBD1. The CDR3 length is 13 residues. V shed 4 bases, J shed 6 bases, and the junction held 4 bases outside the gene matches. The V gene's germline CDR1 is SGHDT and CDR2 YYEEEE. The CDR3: CASSPDRRNEQFF. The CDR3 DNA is TGTGCCAGCAGCCCGGACAGGCGCAATGAGCAGTTCTTC.

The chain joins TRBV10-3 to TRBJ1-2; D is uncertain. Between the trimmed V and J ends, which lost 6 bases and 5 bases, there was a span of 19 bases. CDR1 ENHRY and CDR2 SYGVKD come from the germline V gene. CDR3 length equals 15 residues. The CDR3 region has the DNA TGTGCCATCAGGGGCGAGGGCAAGAGCCCTTATGGCTACACCTTC. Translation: CAIRGEGKSPYGYTF.

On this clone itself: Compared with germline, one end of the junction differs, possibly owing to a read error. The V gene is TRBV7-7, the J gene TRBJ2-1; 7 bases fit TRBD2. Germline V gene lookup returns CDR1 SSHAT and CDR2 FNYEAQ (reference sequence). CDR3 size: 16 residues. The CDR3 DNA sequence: TGTGCTAGCAGTCCAGAGCGGGGAAGCTCCTACAATGAGCAGTTCTTC. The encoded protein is CASSPERGSSYNEQFF.